This T cell receptor (beta chain) derives from a study of T cells expressing NK-cell markers (dated by TCRdb to 2020 to 2021). A note on the overall study: Fewer than ten donors provided sorted CD3+CD56+NKG2C+, CD3+CD56+NKG2C- and CD3+CD56-NKG2C+ T-cell subsets, whose TCR beta-chain repertoires were profiled. All eight donors whose samples were sequenced were randomly selected healthy volunteers, three of them men and five women. Illumina HiSeq 2000/2500, MiSeq or NextSeq was used to sequence libraries as 2 x 150 bp reads. Among the eight sequenced donors, seven were HCMV-seropositive and one was HCMV-seronegative. What the authors observed across the whole study: In several donors, the dominant CD3+CD56+NKG2C+ clonotypes were among the top 10 CD8+ clonotypes and accounted for roughly 1.0-7.0% of CD8+ T cells. Whether the expanded NKG2C-expressing T cell clones were specific for HCMV antigens was left unclear. Those dominant clonotypes were again the most abundant among CD3+CD56-NKG2C+ cells in a handful of donors, at about 25-65%.

The CDR3, cysteine through phenylalanine, is 14 amino acids long. No DNA sequence was recorded. To determine HCMV serostatus, a commercial ELISA kit was used to detect HCMV-specific IgG in serum. Peripheral blood mononuclear cells were isolated from blood by Ficoll density gradient centrifugation. Concerning this clonotype itself: Its antigen is unknown.

The listed sequencing device is Illumina HiSeq 2000. 5'RACE template switching, by which a universal primer site and unique molecular identifiers were added, was used to make TCR beta cDNA libraries. cDNA synthesis was primed from the TCR beta constant segment and was followed by two successive PCR amplification steps. From the authors' description of their analysis: MIGEC handled demultiplexing of the reads and grouping by UMI, while MiTCR was used to assemble and quantify clonotypes. Only TCR cDNA sequences supported by at least two reads were kept to exclude erroneous sequences. The tcR package was used for downstream repertoire analysis, with clonotypes matched between fractions based on CDR3 nucleotide sequence plus V segment. VDJmatch was used to annotate antigen specificity against VDJdb, with one amino acid substitution allowed in CDR3. Each CDR3 protein sequence appears as one entry after TCRdb reprocessed the reads, and no DNA is included. In this record, the V and J calls reflect TCRdb's handling and not the investigators' own analysis. The sample's table lists a count of about 450,000 distinct CDR3 sequences. The ten biggest clones cover roughly 7.2% of the sample.

The TCR comes from a woman between 18 and 75 years old in good health. The source material was blood T cells: a sorted CD56 or NKG2C T cell subset, CD4+ or CD8+ T cells, or bulk PBMC T cells (not recorded which). This receptor chain uses TRBV12-3 or TRBV12-4 and TRBJ2-5; absent DNA, TCRdb's TRBD1 call cannot be checked. CDR3 region: CASIRTGGRETQYF.